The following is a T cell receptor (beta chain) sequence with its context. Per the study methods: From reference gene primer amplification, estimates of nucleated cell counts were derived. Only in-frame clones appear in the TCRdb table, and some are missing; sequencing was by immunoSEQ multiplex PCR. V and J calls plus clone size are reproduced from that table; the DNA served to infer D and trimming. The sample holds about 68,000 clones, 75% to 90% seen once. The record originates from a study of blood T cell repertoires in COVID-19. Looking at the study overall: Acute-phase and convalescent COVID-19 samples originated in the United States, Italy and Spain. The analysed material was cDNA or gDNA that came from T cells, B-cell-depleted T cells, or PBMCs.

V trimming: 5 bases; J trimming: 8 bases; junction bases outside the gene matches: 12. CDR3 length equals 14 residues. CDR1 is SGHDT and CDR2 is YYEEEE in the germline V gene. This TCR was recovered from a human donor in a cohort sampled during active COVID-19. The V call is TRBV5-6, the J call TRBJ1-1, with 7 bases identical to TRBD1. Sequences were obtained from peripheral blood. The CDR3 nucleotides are TGTGCCAGCAGTCGTACTCGGGACAGTCGGGAAGCTTTCTTT. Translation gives CASSRTRDSREAFF.